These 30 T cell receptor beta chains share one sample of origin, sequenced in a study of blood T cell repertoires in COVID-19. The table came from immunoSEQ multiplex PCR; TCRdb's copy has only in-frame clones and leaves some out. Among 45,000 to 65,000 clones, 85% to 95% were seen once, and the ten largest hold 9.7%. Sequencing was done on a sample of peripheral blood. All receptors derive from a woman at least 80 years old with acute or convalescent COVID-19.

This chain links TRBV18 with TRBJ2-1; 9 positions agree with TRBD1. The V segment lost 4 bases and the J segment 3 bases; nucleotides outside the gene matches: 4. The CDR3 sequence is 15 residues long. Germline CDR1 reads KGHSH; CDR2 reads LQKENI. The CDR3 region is CASSLQGAGYNEQFF. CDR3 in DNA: TGTGCCAGCTCACTACAGGGGGCGGGCTACAATGAGCAGTTCTTC.

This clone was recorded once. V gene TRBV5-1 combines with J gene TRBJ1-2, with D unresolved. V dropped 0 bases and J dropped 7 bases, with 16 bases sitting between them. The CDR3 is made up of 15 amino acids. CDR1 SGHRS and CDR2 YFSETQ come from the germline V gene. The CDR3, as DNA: TGCGCCAGCAGCTTGGACAGTATGACCCTATCTGGCTACACCTTC. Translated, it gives CASSLDSMTLSGYTF.

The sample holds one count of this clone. CDR3 coding DNA: TGCGCCAGCAGCTTCGAGGGGGTAAACACTGAAGCTTTCTTT. The encoded protein is CASSFEGVNTEAFF. This rearrangement joins TRBV5-1 to TRBJ1-1, with D possibly matching TRBD1 (6 bases). This CDR3 has 14 amino acids. V was pared by 2 bases and J by 2 bases, with 10 bases between. Germline lookup yields CDR1 SGHRS and CDR2 YFSETQ.

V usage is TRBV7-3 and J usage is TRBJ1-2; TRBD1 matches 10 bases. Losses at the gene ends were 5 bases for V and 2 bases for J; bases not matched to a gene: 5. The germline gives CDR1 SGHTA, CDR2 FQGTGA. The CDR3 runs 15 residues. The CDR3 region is CASSPEGQGNYGYTF. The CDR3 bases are TGTGCCAGCAGCCCGGAGGGACAGGGGAACTATGGCTACACCTTC.

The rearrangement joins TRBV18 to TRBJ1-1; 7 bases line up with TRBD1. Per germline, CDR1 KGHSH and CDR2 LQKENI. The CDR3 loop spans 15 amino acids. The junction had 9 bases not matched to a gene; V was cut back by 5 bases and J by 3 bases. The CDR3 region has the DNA TGTGCCAGCTCATGGAGGGGGCCTCCCGACACTGAAGCTTTCTTT. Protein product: CASSWRGPPDTEAFF.

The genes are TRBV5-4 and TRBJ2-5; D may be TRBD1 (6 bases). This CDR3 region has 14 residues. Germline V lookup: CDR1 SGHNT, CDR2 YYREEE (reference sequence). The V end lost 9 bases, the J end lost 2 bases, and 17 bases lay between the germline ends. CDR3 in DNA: TGTGCCACTACTCAAAGGACAGAACAAGAGACCCAGTACTTC. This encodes CATTQRTEQETQYF.

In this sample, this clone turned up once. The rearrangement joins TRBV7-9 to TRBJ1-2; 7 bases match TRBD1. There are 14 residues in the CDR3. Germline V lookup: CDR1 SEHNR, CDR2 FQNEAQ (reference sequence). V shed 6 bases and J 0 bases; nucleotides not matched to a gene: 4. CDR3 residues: CASRPTGANYGYTF. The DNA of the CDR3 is TGTGCCAGCAGACCAACAGGGGCTAACTATGGCTACACCTTC.

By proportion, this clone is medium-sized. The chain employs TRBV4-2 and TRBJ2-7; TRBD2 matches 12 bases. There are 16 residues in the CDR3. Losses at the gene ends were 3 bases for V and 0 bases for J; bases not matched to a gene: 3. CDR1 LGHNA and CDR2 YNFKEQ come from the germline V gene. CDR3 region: CASSHLAGGSSYEQYF. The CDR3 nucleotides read TGTGCCAGCAGCCACCTAGCGGGAGGGAGCTCCTACGAGCAGTACTTC.

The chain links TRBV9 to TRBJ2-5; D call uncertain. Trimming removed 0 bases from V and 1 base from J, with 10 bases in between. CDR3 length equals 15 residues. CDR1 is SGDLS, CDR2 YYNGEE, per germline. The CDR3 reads CASSVGLAVQETQYF. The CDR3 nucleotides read TGTGCCAGCAGCGTAGGGTTGGCAGTCCAAGAGACCCAGTACTTC.

The CDR3 reads CASSQVHVGGTQYF. As DNA, the CDR3 is TGCGCCAGCAGCCAAGTTCACGTCGGTGGGACCCAGTACTTC. The gene calls are TRBV4-1 and TRBJ2-5, with unresolved D. CDR3 size: 14 residues. The ends were cut back, 1 base at V and 7 bases at J, with 13 bases in the middle. The germline V gene has CDR1 MGHRA and CDR2 YSYEKL.

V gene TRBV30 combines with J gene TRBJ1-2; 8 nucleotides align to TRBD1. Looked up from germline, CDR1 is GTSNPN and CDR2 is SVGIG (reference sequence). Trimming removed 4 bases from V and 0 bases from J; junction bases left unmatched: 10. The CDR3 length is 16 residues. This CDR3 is CAWTPGQGASNYGYTF. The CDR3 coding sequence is TGTGCCTGGACCCCCGGACAGGGCGCCTCTAACTATGGCTACACCTTC.

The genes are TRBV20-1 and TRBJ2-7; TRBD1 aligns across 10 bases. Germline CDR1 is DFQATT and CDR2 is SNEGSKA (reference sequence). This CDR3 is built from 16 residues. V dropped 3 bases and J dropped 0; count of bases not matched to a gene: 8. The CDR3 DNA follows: TGCAGTGCTAGTGACCGGACAGGGGGGAACTCCTACGAGCAGTACTTC. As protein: CSASDRTGGNSYEQYF.

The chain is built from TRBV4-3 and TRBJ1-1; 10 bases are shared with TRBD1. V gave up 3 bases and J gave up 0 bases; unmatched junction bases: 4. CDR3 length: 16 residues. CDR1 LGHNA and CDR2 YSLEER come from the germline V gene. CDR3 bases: TGCGCCAGCAGCCACTTGACAGGGGGCATGAACACTGAAGCTTTCTTT. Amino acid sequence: CASSHLTGGMNTEAFF.

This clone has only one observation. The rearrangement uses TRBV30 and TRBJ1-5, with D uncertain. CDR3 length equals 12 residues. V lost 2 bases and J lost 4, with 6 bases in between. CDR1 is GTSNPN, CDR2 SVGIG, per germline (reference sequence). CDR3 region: CAWSTQNQPQHF. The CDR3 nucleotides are TGTGCCTGGAGTACTCAAAATCAGCCCCAGCATTTT.

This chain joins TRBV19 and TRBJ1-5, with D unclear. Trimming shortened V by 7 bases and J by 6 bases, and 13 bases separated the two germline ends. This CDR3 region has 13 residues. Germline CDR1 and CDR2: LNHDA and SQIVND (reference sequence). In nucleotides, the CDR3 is TGTGCCAGTAAGTACGCGGTGGGTCAGCCCCAGCATTTT. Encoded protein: CASKYAVGQPQHF.

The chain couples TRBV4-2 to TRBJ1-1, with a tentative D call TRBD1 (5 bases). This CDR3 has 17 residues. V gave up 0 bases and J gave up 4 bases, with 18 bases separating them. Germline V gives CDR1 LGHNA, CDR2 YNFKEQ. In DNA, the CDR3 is TGTGCCAGCAGCCAAGATACACAGGTGGGCTGGGCCACTGAAGCTTTCTTT. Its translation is CASSQDTQVGWATEAFF.

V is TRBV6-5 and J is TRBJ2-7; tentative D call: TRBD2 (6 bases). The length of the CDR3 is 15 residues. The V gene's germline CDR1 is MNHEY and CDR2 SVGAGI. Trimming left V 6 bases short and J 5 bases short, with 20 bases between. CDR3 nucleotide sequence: TGTGCCAGCAGCCCCAAGGAGGGAGTTAGGAACGAGCAGTACTTC. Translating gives CASSPKEGVRNEQYF.

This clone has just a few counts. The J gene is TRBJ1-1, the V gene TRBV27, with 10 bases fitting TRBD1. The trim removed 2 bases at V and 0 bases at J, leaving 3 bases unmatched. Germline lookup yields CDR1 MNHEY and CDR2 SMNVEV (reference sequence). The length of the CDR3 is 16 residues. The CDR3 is CASSLDRGHMNTEAFF. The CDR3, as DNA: TGTGCCAGCAGTTTAGACAGGGGGCATATGAACACTGAAGCTTTCTTT.

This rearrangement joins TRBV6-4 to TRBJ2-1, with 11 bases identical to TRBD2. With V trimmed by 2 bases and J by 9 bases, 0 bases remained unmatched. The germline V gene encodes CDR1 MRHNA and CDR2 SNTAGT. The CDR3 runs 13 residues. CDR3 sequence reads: CASSDLAGGEQFF. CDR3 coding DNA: TGTGCCAGCAGTGACCTAGCGGGAGGTGAGCAGTTCTTC.

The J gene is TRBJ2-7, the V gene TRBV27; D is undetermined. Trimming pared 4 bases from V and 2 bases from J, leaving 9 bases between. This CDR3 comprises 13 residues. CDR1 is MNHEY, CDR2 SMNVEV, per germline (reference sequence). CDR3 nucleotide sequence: TGTGCCAGCAGTTGGTACAGCACCTACGAGCAGTACTTC. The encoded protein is CASSWYSTYEQYF.

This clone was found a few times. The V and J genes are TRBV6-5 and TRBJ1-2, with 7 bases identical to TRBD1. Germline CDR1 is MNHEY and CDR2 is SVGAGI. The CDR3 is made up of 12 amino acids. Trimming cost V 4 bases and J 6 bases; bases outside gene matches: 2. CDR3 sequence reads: CASSSGGDGYTF. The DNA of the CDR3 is TGTGCCAGCAGTTCAGGGGGAGATGGCTACACCTTC.

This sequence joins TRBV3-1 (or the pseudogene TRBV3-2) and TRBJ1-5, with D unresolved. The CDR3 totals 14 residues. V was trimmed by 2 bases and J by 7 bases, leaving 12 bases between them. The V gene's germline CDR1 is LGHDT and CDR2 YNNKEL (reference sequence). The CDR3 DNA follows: TGTGCCAGCAGCCAACGCCATGGAGACCAGCCCCAGCATTTT. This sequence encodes CASSQRHGDQPQHF.

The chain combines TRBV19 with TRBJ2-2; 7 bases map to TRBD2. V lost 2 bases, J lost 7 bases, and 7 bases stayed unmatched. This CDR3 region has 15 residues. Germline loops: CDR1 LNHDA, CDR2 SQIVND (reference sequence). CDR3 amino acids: CASSIIAGAIGELFF. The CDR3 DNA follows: TGTGCCAGTAGTATAATTGCGGGAGCCATCGGGGAGCTGTTTTTT. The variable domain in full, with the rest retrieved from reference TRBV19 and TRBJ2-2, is DGGITQSPKYLFRKEGQNVTLSCEQNLNHDAMYWYRQDPGQGLRLIYYSQIVNDFQKGDIAEGYSVSREKKESFPLTVTSAQKNPTAFYLCASSIIAGAIGELFFGEGSRLTVL.

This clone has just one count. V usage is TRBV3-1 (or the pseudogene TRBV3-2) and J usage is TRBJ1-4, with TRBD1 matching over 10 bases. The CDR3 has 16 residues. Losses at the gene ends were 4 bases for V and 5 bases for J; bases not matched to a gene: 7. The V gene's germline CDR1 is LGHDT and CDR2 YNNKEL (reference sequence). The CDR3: CASSRRTGGQNEKLFF. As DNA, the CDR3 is TGTGCCAGCAGCCGACGGACAGGGGGGCAAAATGAAAAACTGTTTTTT.

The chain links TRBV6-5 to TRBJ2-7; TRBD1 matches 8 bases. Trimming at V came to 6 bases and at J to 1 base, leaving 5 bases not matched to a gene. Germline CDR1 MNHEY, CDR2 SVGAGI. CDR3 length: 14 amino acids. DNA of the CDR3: TGTGCCAGCAGCCGGGACAGGTCGTCCTACGAGCAGTACTTC. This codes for CASSRDRSSYEQYF.

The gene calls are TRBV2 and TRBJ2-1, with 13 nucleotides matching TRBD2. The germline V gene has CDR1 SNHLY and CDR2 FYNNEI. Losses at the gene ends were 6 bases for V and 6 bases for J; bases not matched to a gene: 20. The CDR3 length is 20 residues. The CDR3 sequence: CASSLDWTSGRGKRGNEQFF. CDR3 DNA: TGTGCCAGCAGCCTAGACTGGACTAGCGGGAGAGGGAAGAGGGGCAATGAGCAGTTCTTC.

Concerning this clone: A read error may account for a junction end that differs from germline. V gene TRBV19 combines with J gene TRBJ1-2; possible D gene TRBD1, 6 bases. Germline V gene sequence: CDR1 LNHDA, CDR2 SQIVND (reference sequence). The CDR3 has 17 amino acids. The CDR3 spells CASSLESRGPYPHGYTF. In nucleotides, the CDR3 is TGTGCCAGTAGTCTAGAATCGCGGGGGCCCTACCCCCATGGCTACACCTTC.

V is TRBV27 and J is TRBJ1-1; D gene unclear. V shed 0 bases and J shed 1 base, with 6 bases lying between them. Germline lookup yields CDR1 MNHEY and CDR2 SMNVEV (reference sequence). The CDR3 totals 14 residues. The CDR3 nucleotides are TGTGCCAGCAGTTTATCGGCCCCGAACACTGAAGCTTTCTTT. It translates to CASSLSAPNTEAFF.

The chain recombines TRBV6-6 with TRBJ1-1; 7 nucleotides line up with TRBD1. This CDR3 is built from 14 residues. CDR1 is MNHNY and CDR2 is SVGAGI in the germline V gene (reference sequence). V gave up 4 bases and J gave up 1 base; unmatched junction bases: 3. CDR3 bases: TGTGCCAGCAGTTCGGGACAGCCGAACACTGAAGCTTTCTTT. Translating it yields CASSSGQPNTEAFF.

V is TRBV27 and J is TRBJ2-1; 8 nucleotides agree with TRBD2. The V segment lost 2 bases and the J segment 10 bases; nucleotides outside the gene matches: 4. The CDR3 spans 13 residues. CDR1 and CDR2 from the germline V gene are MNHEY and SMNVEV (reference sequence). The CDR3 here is CASSLQRGIEQFF. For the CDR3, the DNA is TGTGCCAGCAGTTTACAGCGGGGGATCGAGCAGTTCTTC.